These 17 T cell receptor beta chains originate from one sample sequenced in a study of tumor-infiltrating lymphocytes in primary liver carcinoma. RNA isolated from unsorted whole blood supplied the blood RNA, with germline DNA also extracted. Starting material of about 480 ng total RNA yielded TCR beta cDNA via a constant-region primer. Three-round nested multiplex PCR performed with slightly modified ARM-PCR produced the TCR beta libraries. With TRBV1-TRBV30 forward primers and a C-beta reverse primer, the first two PCR rounds were run for approximately 9 cycles each. TCRdb analysed the multiplex PCR reads with MiXCR anew, one entry per CDR3 protein. The repertoire holds 250,000 to 350,000 distinct CDR3 sequences, with around three fifths as singletons. The specimen sequenced was peripheral blood. These receptors originate from a woman aged 25 to 45 with primary liver carcinoma and hepatitis B virus infection.

A few counts support this clonotype. This chain joins TRBV7-9 and TRBJ2-3; 8 nucleotides align to TRBD1. The ends lost 11 bases at V and 2 bases at J; junction bases unmatched: 12. CDR1 SEHNR and CDR2 FQNEAQ come from the germline V gene (reference sequence). This CDR3 contains 15 residues. The CDR3 coding sequence is TGTGCCGGGGGACAGGCCCTTTCCTCCACAGATACGCAGTATTTT. Protein: CAGGQALSSTDTQYF.

This clonotype showed up many times. The rearrangement joins TRBV10-3 to TRBJ2-7; D remains unclear. The CDR3 contains 13 residues. The V and J ends lost 6 bases and 1 base respectively, with 10 bases between them. Germline loops: CDR1 ENHRY, CDR2 SYGVKD. The CDR3 region is CAIRDANSYEQYF. The CDR3 nucleotides are TGTGCCATCAGGGACGCAAATTCCTACGAGCAGTACTTC.

A note on this clonotype: This may arise from a read error, as a much more abundant clone is one base away. This chain links TRBV4-2 with TRBJ1-2, with D uncertain. This CDR3 is built from 14 residues. Germline V gene lookup returns CDR1 LGHNA and CDR2 YNFKEQ. Here the CDR3 reads CANSQDTFNYGYTF. The CDR3 coding sequence is TGTGCCAACAGCCAAGATACCTTTAACTATGGCTACACCTTC.

This clonotype has a count of ten or more. V usage is TRBV4-3 and J usage is TRBJ2-3; 10 bases map to TRBD2. Germline CDR1 and CDR2: LGHNA and YSLEER. The V segment lost 1 base and the J segment 0 bases; nucleotides outside the gene matches: 1. The CDR3 runs to 16 residues. The DNA for the CDR3 is TGCGCCAGCAGCCAAGGGACTAGCGGCAGCACAGATACGCAGTATTTT. Residues: CASSQGTSGSTDTQYF.

This clonotype was found many times. The CDR3 bases are TGTGCCATTAGGAGGTCCCCATCCTTTTACGAGCAGTACTTC. Residues: CAIRRSPSFYEQYF. The rearrangement joins TRBV6-2 or TRBV6-3 to TRBJ2-7, with D possibly matching TRBD2 (5 bases). The CDR3 consists of 14 residues. Germline values: CDR1 MNHEY, CDR2 SVGEGT. V gave up 10 bases and J gave up 4 bases, with 20 bases separating them.

Turning to this clonotype: Its ends do not fully match the called genes, so a read error is possible. The chain uses TRBV11-1 and TRBJ1-1; no clear D. The length of the CDR3 is 12 residues. Germline lookup yields CDR1 SGHAT and CDR2 FQDESV (reference sequence). The CDR3 is CDSSLMNTEAFF. CDR3 nucleotide sequence: TGTGACAGCAGCTTGATGAACACTGAAGCTTTCTTT.

This clonotype has more than one count but fewer than ten. CDR3 protein: CSVGQGSHYEQYF. CDR3 DNA sequence: TGCAGCGTTGGACAGGGGTCCCACTACGAGCAGTACTTC. The chain is built from TRBV29-1 and TRBJ2-7, with TRBD1 matching 8 bases. In germline, CDR1 is SQVTM, CDR2 ANQGSEA. The CDR3 sequence is 13 residues long. V lost 4 bases, J lost 3 bases, and 5 bases stayed unmatched.

This clonotype is a singleton in its sample. This chain connects TRBV11-2 to TRBJ1-4; D ambiguous. This CDR3 region has 15 residues. The germline gives CDR1 SGHAT, CDR2 FQNNGV. Trimming removed 1 base at V and 4 bases at J, with 10 bases between. CDR3 amino acids: CASSLGDGDNEKLFF. The CDR3 DNA is TGTGCCAGCAGCTTAGGCGATGGGGATAATGAAAAACTGTTTTTT.

This clonotype was seen a handful of times. The junction does not match germline at one end; this may be a read error. The gene calls are TRBV12-3 or TRBV12-4 and TRBJ2-5, with 10 bases lining up with TRBD2. This CDR3 is built from 14 residues. CDR3 coding DNA: TGTGCCAGTAGTTTAAATTCAGCGGGAGGGGCCCAGTACTTC. As protein: CASSLNSAGGAQYF.

This clonotype was counted between two and nine times. This CDR3 is CSVGTSGRGNEQFF. The CDR3 bases are TGCAGCGTTGGGACTAGCGGGAGAGGTAATGAGCAGTTCTTC. The chain links TRBV29-1 to TRBJ2-1; 13 nucleotides align to TRBD2. Germline values: CDR1 SQVTM, CDR2 ANQGSEA. J gave up 7 bases and V 4 bases, and 4 bases lay outside the gene matches. The CDR3 spans 14 residues.

DNA of the CDR3: TGTGCCACCAGCAGAGATGGCAGAGCCTACGAGCAGTACTTC. This sequence encodes CATSRDGRAYEQYF. The rearrangement links TRBV15 to TRBJ2-7; D gene unclear. V was trimmed by 0 bases and J by 2 bases, leaving 8 bases between them. The CDR3 is 14 residues long. CDR1 LNHNV and CDR2 YYDKDF come from the germline V gene (reference sequence).

J is TRBJ1-5 and V is TRBV7-8; D is possibly TRBD1 (6 bases). V was cut by 0 bases and J by 6 bases, with 6 bases left in between. The CDR3 extends over 13 amino acids. Germline loops: CDR1 SGHVS, CDR2 FQNEAQ. CDR3 coding DNA: TGTGCCAGCAGCTTAGCCAGGGGTCAGCCCCAGCATTTT. Protein: CASSLARGQPQHF.

This clonotype has only a few counts. The rearrangement uses TRBV4-3 and TRBJ2-7; 7 bases are a match to TRBD1. There are 14 residues in the CDR3. Germline CDR1 is LGHNA and CDR2 is YSLEER. V shed 4 bases and J 3 bases; nucleotides not matched to a gene: 6. CDR3 in amino acids: CASSPSGQNYEQYF. In DNA form, the CDR3 reads TGCGCCAGCAGCCCTTCGGGACAGAACTACGAGCAGTACTTC.

This clonotype turned up a few times. The chain joins TRBV6-2 or TRBV6-3 to TRBJ1-1; D remains unclear. Trimming cost V 6 bases and J 1 base, with 18 bases left between them. The CDR3 is made up of 16 amino acids. Germline V gives CDR1 MNHEY, CDR2 SVGEGT. CDR3 protein: CASRRGITETNTEAFF. The CDR3 DNA follows: TGTGCCAGCAGACGTGGGATAACCGAGACGAACACTGAAGCTTTCTTT.

The chain uses TRBV6-5 and TRBJ2-1, with D perhaps given as TRBD1 or TRBD2 (6 bases each). The CDR3 consists of 16 residues. Trimming cost V 2 bases and J 10 bases, with 21 bases left between them. Germline lookup yields CDR1 MNHEY and CDR2 SVGAGI. The CDR3 DNA follows: TGTGCCAGCAGTTACAAGGACAGCAGCCAAAGCGGGGAGCAGTTCTTC. Its translation is CASSYKDSSQSGEQFF.

This clonotype was counted many times. This rearrangement joins TRBV11-3 to TRBJ2-5, with D possibly being TRBD2 (5 bases). The CDR3 has 15 amino acids. V lost 0 bases, J lost 2 bases, and 10 bases lay in between. The V gene's germline CDR1 is SGHNT and CDR2 YENEEA. The CDR3, as DNA: TGTGCCAGCAGCTTAGATCCCGGGATTCAAGAGACCCAGTACTTC. Its translation: CASSLDPGIQETQYF.

This clonotype appeared a single time. A much larger clone sits a single nucleotide away, making a read error possible. V gene TRBV29-1 combines with J gene TRBJ1-2; no definite D call. The length of the CDR3 is 13 residues. Germline-derived CDR1 and CDR2 are SQVTM and ANQGSEA. With 3 bases removed from V and 9 bases from J, the gap between germline ends came to 17 bases. CDR3 amino acids: CSVEGAAVTSYTF. The CDR3 nucleotides are TGCAGCGTTGAGGGAGCCGCCGTGACCAGCTACACCTTC.